In this sample, the clone carrying this T cell receptor (beta chain) turned up a few times. No antigen is known for it. TCRdb recomputed calls from the 5' RACE reads with MiXCR, one row per CDR3 protein. The data contain 1.5 million to 2 million distinct CDR3 sequences, roughly 35% of them seen just once; the ten biggest clones take up less than 0.35%. These data are taken from a study of identical twins. Points from the study as a whole: Cord blood beta clonotypes that were abundant carried fewer insertions, and memory repertoires showed no such trend. It was cross-sectional statistical analysis, not following the same donors, that the conclusions relied on. The study found excess low generation probability among twin-shared out-of-frame alpha sequences.

The sequence derives from a newborn girl in good health. The sample comprised cord blood.

The chain's CDR3 is CASSQRESSYNEQFF. For the CDR3, the DNA is TGTGCCAGCAGCCAGCGGGAGAGCTCCTACAATGAGCAGTTCTTC. J is TRBJ2-1 and V is TRBV27; 8 bases are a match to TRBD2. Germline lookup yields CDR1 MNHEY and CDR2 SMNVEV (reference sequence). J gave up 0 bases and V 6 bases, and 4 bases lay outside the gene matches. This CDR3 spans 15 amino acids.